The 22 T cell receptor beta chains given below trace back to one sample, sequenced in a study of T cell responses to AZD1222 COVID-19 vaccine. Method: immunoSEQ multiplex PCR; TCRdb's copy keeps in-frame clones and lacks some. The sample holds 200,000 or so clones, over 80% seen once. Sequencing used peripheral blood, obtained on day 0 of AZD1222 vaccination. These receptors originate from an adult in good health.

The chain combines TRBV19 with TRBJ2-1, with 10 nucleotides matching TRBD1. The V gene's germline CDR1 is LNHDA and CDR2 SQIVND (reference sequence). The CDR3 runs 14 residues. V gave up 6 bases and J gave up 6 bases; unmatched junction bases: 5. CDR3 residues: CASRMGQGSNEQFF. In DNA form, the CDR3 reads TGTGCCAGTAGAATGGGACAGGGGAGCAATGAGCAGTTCTTC.

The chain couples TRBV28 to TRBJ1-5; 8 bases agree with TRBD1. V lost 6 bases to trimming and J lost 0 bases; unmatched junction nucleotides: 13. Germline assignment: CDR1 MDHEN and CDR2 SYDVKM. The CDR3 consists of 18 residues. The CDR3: CASRRQGLLVYSNQPQHF. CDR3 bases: TGTGCCAGCAGACGACAGGGGCTCCTAGTTTATAGCAATCAGCCCCAGCATTTT.

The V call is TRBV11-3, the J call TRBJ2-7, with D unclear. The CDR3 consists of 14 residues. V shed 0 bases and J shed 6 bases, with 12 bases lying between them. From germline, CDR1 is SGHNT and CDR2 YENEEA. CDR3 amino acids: CASSLDGSPSEQYF. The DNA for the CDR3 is TGTGCCAGCAGCTTAGACGGGTCCCCGAGCGAGCAGTACTTC. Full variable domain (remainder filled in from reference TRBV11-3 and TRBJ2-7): EAGVVQSPRYKIIEKKQPVAFWCNPISGHNTLYWYLQNLGQGPELLIRYENEEAVDDSQLPKDRFSAERLKGVDSTLKIQPAELGDSAVYLCASSLDGSPSEQYFGPGTRLTVT.

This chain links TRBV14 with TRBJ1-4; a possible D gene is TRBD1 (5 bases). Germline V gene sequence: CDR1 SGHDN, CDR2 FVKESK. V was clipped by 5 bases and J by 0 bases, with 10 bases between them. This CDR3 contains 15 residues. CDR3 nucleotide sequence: TGTGCCAGCAGCTTGATGGGGGCAACTAATGAAAAACTGTTTTTT. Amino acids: CASSLMGATNEKLFF.

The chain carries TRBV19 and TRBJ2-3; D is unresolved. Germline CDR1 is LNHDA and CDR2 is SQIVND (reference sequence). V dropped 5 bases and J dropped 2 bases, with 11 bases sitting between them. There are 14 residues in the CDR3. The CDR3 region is CASSDAAPTDTQYF. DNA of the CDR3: TGTGCCAGTAGTGATGCAGCGCCCACAGATACGCAGTATTTT.

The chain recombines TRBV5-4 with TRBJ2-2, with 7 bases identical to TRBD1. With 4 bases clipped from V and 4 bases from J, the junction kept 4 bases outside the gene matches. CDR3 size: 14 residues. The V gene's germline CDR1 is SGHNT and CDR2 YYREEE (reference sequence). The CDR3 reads CASSQGTATGELFF. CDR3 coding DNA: TGTGCCAGCAGCCAAGGGACAGCCACCGGGGAGCTGTTTTTT.

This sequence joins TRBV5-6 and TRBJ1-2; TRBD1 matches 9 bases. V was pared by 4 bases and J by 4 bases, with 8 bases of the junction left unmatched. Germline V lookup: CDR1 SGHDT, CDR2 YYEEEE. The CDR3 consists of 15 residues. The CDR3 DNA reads TGTGCCAGCAGCCCGCGGACAGGGGACGGCTATGGCTACACCTTC. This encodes CASSPRTGDGYGYTF.

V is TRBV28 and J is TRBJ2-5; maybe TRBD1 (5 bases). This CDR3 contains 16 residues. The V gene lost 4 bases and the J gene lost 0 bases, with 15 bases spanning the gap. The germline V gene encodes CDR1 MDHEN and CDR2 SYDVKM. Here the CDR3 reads CASSSPGLGYQETQYF. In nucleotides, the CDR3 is TGTGCCAGCAGTTCACCAGGGTTAGGCTACCAAGAGACCCAGTACTTC.

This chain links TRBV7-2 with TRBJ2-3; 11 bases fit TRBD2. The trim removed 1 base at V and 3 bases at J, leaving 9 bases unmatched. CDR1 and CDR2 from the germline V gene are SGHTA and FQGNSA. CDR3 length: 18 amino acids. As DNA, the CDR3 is TGTGCCAGCAGCTTAGAACTAGCGGGAGACCTTGAAACAGATACGCAGTATTTT. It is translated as CASSLELAGDLETDTQYF. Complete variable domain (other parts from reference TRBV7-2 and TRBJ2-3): GAGVSQSPSNKVTEKGKDVELRCDPISGHTALYWYRQSLGQGLEFLIYFQGNSAPDKSGLPSDRFSAERTGGSVSTLTIQRTQQEDSAVYLCASSLELAGDLETDTQYFGPGTRLTVL.

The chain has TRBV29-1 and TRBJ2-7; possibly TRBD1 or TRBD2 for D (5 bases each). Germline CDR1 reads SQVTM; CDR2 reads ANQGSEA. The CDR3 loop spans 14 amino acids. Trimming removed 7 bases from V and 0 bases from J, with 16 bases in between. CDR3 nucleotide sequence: TGCAGCGGGGGCATGGGGGTGAGCTCCTACGAGCAGTACTTC. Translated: CSGGMGVSSYEQYF.

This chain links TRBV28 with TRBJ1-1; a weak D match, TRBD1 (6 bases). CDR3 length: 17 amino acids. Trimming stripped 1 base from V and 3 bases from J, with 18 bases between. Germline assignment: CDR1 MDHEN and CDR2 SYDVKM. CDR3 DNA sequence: TGTGCCAGCAGTTTATACCAATCAGGGGAGGGGGACACTGAAGCTTTCTTT. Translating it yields CASSLYQSGEGDTEAFF.

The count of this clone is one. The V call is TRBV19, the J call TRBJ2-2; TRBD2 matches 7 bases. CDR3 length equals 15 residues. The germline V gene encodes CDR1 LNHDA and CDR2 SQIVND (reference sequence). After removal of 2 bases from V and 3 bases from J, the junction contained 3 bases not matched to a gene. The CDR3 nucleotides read TGTGCCAGTAGTATATTTGCGGGGGACACCGGGGAGCTGTTTTTT. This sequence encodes CASSIFAGDTGELFF.

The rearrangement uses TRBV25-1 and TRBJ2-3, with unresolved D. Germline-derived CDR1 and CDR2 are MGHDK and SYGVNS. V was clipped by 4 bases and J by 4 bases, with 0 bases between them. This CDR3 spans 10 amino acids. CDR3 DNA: TGTGCCAGCAGTGCAGATACGCAGTATTTT. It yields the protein CASSADTQYF.

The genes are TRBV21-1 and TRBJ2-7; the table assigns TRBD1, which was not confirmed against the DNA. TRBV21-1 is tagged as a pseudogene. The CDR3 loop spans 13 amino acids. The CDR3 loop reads CASSKDHIYEQYF. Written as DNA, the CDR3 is TGTGCCAGCAGCAAAGATCACATCTACGAGCAGTACTTC.

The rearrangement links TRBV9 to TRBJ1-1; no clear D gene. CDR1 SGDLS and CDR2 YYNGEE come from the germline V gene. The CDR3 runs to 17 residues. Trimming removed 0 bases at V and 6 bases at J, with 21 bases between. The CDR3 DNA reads TGTGCCAGCAGCGTAGTTAATTCCCCCCAATGGATGCCTGAAGCTTTCTTT. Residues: CASSVVNSPQWMPEAFF.

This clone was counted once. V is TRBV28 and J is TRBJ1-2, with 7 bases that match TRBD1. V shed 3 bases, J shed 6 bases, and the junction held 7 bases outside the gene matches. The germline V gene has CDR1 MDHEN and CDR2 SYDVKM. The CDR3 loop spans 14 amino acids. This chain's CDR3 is CASSFFQGGNGYTF. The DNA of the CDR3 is TGTGCCAGCAGTTTTTTTCAGGGGGGGAATGGCTACACCTTC.

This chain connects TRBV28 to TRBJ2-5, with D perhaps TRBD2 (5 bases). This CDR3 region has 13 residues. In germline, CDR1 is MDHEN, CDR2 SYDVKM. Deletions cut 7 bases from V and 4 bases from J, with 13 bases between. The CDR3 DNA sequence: TGTGCCAGCAAAGGCGGGCCTAGAGAGACCCAGTACTTC. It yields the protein CASKGGPRETQYF.

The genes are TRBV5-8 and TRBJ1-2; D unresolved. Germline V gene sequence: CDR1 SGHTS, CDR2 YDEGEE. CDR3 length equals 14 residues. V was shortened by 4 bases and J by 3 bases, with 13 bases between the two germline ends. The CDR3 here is CASSAGWADYGYTF. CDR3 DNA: TGTGCCAGCAGCGCGGGATGGGCAGACTATGGCTACACCTTC.

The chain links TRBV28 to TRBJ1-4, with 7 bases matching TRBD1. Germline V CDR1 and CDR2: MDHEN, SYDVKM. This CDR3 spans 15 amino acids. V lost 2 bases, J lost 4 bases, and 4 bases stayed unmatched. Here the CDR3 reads CASSLPGQINEKLFF. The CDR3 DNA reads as TGTGCCAGCAGTTTACCGGGACAGATTAATGAAAAACTGTTTTTT.

For the CDR3, the DNA is TGTGCCAGCAAATCGCTCCAAATCTACGAGCAGTACTTC. This encodes CASKSLQIYEQYF. The chain links TRBV28 to TRBJ2-7; D is unresolved. The germline V gene encodes CDR1 MDHEN and CDR2 SYDVKM. The CDR3 extends over 13 amino acids. The ends were cut back, 7 bases at V and 3 bases at J, with 13 bases in the middle.

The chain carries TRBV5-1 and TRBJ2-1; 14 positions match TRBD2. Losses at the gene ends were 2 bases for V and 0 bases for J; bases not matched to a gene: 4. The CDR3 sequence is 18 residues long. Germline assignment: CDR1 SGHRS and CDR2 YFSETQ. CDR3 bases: TGCGCCAGCAGCTTAGGGACTAGCGGGAGCTACTCCTACAATGAGCAGTTCTTC. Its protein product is CASSLGTSGSYSYNEQFF.

CDR3 sequence reads: CASSKRTMNTEAFF. The DNA for the CDR3 is TGTGCCAGTAGTAAGAGGACCATGAACACTGAAGCTTTCTTT. The rearrangement joins TRBV19 to TRBJ1-1; no firm D call. Germline V gene sequence: CDR1 LNHDA, CDR2 SQIVND (reference sequence). This CDR3 has 14 residues. The V end lost 4 bases, the J end lost 0 bases, and 9 bases lay between the germline ends.